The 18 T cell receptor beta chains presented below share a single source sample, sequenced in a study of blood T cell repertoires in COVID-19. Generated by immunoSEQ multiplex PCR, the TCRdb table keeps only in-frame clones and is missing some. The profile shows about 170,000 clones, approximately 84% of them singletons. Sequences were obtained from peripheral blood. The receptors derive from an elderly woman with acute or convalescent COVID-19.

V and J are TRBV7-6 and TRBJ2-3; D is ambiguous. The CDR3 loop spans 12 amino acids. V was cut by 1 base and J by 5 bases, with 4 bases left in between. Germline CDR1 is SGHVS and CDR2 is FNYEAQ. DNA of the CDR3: TGTGCCAGCAGCTTAGTCGTAGATACGCAGTATTTT. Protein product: CASSLVVDTQYF.

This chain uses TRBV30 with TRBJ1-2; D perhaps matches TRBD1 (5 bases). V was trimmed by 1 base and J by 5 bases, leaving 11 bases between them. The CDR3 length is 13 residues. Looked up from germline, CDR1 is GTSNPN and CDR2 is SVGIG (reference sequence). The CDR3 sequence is CAWSETGFYGYTF. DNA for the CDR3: TGTGCCTGGAGTGAAACAGGATTTTATGGCTACACCTTC.

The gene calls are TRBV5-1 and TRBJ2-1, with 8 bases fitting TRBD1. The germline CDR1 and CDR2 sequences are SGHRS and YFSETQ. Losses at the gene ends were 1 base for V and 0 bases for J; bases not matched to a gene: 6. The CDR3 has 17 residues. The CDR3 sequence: CASSLSTGTGSYNEQFF. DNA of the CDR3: TGCGCCAGCAGCTTGAGCACCGGGACAGGCTCCTACAATGAGCAGTTCTTC.

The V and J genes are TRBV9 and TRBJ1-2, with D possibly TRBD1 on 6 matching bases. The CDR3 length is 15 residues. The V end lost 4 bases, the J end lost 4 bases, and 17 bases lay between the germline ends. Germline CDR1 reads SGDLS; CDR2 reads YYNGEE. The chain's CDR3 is CASSPGTGSSYGYTF. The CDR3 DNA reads TGTGCCAGCAGCCCGGGAACAGGGTCATCCTATGGCTACACCTTC.

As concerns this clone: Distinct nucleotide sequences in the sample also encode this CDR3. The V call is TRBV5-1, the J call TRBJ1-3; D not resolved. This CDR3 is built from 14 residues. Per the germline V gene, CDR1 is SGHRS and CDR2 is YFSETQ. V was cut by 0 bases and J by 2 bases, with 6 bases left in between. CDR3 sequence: CASSLGRAGNTIYF. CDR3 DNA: TGCGCCAGCAGCTTGGGGAGGGCTGGAAACACCATATATTTT. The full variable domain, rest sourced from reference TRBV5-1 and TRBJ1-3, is KAGVTQTPRYLIKTRGQQVTLSCSPISGHRSVSWYQQTPGQGLQFLFEYFSETQRNKGNFPGRFSGRQFSNSRSEMNVSTLELGDSALYLCASSLGRAGNTIYFGEGSWLTVV.

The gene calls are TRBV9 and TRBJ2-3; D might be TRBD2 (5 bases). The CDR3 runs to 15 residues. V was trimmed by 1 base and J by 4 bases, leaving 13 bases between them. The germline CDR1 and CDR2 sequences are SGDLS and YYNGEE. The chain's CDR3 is CASSVNVGVSDTQYF. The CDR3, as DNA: TGTGCCAGCAGCGTAAACGTGGGAGTGTCAGATACGCAGTATTTT.

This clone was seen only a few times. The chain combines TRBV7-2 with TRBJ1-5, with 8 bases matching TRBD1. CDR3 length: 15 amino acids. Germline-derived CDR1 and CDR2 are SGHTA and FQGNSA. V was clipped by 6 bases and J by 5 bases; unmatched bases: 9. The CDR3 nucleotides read TGTGCCAGCAGTTCCCAAGACAGGGGTGATCAGCCCCAGCATTTT. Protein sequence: CASSSQDRGDQPQHF.

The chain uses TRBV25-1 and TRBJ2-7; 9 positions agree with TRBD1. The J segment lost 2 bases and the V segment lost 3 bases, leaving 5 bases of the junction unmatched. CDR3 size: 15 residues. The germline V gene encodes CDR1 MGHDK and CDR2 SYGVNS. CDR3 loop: CASSEYRGQTYEQYF. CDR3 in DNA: TGTGCCAGCAGTGAGTACAGGGGGCAGACCTACGAGCAGTACTTC.

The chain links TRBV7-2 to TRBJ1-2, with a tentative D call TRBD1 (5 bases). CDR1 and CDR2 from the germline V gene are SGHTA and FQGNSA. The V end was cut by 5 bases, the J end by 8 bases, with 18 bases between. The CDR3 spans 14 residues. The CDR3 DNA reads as TGTGCCAGCAGCCTCTGGTTAGGGGCGGAAGGCTACACCTTC. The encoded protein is CASSLWLGAEGYTF.

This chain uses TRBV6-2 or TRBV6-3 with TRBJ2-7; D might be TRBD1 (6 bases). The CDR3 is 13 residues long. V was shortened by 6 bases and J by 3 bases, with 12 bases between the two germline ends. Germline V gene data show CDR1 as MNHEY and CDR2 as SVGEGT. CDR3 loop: CASSRDTRYEQYF. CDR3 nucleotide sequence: TGTGCCAGCAGCCGGGACACCCGCTACGAGCAGTACTTC.

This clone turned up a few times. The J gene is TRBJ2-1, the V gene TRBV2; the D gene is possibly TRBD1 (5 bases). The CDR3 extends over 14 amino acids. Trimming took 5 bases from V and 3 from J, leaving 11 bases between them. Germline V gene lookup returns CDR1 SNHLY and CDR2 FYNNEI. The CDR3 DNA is TGTGCCAGCAGTATTTCGGACATCTACAATGAGCAGTTCTTC. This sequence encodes CASSISDIYNEQFF.

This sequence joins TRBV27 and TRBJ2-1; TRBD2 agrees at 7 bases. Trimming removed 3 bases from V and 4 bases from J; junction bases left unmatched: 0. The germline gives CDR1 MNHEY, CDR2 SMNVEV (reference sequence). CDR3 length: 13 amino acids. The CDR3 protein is CASSFSGYNEQFF. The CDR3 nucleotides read TGTGCCAGCAGTTTTAGCGGGTACAATGAGCAGTTCTTC.

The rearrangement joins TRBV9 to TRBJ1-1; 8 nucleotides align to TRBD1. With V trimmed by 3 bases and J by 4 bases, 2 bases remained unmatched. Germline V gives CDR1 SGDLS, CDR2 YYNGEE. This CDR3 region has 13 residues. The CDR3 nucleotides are TGTGCCAGCAGCGGGACAGGGTTCACTGAAGCTTTCTTT. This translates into CASSGTGFTEAFF. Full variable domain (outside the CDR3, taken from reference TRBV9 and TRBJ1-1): DSGVTQTPKHLITATGQRVTLRCSPRSGDLSVYWYQQSLDQGLQFLIQYYNGEERAKGNILERFSAQQFPDLHSELNLSSLELGDSALYFCASSGTGFTEAFFGQGTRLTVV.

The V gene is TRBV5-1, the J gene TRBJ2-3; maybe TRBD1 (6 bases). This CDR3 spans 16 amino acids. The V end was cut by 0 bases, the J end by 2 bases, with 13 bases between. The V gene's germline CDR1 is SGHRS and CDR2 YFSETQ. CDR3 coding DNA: TGCGCCAGCAGCTTGGAAAGGGACACTCACACAGATACGCAGTATTTT. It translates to CASSLERDTHTDTQYF.

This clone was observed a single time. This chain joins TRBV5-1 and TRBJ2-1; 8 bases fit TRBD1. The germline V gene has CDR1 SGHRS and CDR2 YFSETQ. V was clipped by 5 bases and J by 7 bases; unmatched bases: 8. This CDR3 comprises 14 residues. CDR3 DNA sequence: TGCGCCAGCAGTTCCCAGGACAGGGAGAATGAGCAGTTCTTC. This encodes CASSSQDRENEQFF.

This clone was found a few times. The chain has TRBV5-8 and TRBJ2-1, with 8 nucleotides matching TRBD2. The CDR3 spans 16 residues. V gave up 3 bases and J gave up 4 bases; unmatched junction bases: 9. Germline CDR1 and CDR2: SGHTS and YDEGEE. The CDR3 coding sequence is TGTGCCAGCAGCTCTCTACTAGCGGCACTTTACAATGAGCAGTTCTTC. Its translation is CASSSLLAALYNEQFF.

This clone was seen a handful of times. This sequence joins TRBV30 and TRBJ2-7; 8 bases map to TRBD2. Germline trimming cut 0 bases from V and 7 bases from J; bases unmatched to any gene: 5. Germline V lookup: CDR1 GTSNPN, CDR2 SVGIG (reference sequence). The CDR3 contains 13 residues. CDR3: CAWSVTSGGEQYF. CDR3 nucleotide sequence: TGTGCCTGGAGTGTAACTAGCGGTGGGGAGCAGTACTTC.

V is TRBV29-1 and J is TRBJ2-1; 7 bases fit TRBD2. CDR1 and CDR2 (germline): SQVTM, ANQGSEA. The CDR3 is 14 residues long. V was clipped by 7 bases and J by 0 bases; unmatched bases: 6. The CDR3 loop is CSAPRGSSYNEQFF. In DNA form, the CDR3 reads TGCAGCGCCCCACGCGGGAGCTCCTACAATGAGCAGTTCTTC.